The T cell receptor beta chain described here comes from a study of blood T cells in healthy people across ages. This CDR3 is built from 18 residues. The germline V gene encodes CDR1 SQVTM and CDR2 ANQGSEA. Unmatched junction bases numbered 18, after V lost 3 bases and J lost 8 bases. A sample-barcoded 5' primer and a J-beta primer mix were used in a second PCR of roughly 6 to 11 cycles. TCRdb analysed the 5' RACE reads with MiXCR anew, one entry per CDR3 protein. Among 900,000 to 950,000 distinct CDR3 sequences listed, around 29% were seen once. The same sample was also used in a study of T cells of mothers and their children.

The clonotype comes from a woman aged 40 to 55 in good health. The gene calls are TRBV29-1 and TRBJ2-1; 11 bases fit TRBD1. Sequencing used blood. CDR3 DNA sequence: TGCAGCGTTGAGATAGCGGAGTCCGGGACAGGGGGTATGTATGAGCAGTTCTTC. Its translation: CSVEIAESGTGGMYEQFF.